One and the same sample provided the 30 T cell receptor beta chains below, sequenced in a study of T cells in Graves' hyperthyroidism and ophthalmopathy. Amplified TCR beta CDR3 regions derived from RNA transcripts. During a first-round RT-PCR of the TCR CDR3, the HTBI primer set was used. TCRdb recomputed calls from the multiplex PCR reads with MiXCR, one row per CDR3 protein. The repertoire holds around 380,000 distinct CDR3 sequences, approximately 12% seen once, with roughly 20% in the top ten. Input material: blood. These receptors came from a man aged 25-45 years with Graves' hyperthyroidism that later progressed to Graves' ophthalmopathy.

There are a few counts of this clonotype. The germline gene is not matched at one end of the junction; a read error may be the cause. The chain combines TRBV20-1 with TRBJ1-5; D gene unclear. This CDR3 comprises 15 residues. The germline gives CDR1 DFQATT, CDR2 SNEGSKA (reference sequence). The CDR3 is CSAVDSTTTRQLQHF. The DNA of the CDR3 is TGCAGTGCCGTGGACTCCACCACCACCCGTCAGCTCCAGCATTTT.

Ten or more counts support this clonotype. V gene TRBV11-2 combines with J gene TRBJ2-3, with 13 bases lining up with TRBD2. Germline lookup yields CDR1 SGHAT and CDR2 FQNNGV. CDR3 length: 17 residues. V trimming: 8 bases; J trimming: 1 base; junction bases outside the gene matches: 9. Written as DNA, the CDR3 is TGTGCCAGCTCTAGAGGACTAGCGGGGGCCCGCACAGATACGCAGTATTTT. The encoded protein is CASSRGLAGARTDTQYF.

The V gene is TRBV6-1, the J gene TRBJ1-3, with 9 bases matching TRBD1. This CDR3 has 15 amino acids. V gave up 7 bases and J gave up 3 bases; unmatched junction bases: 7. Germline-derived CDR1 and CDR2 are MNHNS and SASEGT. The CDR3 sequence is CASTRTGDGGNTIYF. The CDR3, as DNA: TGTGCCAGCACCCGGACAGGGGACGGTGGAAACACCATATATTTT.

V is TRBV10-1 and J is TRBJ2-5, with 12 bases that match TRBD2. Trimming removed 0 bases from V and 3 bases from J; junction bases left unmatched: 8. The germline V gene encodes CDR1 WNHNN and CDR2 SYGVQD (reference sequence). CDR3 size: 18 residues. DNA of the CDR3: TGCGCCAGCAGTGAGTCGGCTAGCGGGGGGGCCTTGGAAGAGACCCAGTACTTC. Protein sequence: CASSESASGGALEETQYF.

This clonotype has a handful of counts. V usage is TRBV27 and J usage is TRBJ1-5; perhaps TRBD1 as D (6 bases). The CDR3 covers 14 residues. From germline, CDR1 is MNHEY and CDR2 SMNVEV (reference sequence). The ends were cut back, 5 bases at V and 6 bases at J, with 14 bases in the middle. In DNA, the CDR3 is TGTGCCAGCAGTGTCACAGGGTTGGGTCAGCCCCAGCATTTT. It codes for CASSVTGLGQPQHF.

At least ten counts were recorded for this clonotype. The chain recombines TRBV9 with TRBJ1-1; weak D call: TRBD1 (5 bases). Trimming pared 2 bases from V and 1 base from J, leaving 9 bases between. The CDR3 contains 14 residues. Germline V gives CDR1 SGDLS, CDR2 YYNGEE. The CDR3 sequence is CASSVGTENTEAFF. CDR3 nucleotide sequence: TGTGCCAGCAGCGTGGGGACGGAGAACACTGAAGCTTTCTTT.

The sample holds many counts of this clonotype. The CDR3 region has the DNA TGTGCCAGCAGTGCGACAGGAACGGGAGACAAAGCTTTCTTT. Translation: CASSATGTGDKAFF. The V and J genes are TRBV28 and TRBJ1-1, with D possibly matching TRBD1 (6 bases). Germline V lookup: CDR1 MDHEN, CDR2 SYDVKM. Trimming left V 5 bases short and J 9 bases short, with 19 bases between. The CDR3 extends over 14 amino acids.

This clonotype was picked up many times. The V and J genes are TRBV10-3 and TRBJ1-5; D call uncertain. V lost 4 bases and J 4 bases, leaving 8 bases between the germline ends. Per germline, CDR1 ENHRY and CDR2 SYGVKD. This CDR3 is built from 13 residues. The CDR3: CAISAGQNQPQHF. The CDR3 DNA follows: TGTGCCATCAGTGCTGGCCAGAATCAGCCCCAGCATTTT.

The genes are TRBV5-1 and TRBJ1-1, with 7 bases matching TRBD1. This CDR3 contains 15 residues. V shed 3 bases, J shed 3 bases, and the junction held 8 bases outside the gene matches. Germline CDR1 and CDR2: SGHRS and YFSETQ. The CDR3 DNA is TGCGCCAGCAGCTCCCCCGACAGGGACGACACTGAAGCTTTCTTT. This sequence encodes CASSSPDRDDTEAFF.

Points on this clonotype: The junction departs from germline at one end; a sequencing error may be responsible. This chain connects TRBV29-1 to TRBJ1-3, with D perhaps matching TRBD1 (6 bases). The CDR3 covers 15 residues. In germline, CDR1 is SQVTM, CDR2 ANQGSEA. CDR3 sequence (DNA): TGCAGCGCCGAGAGGCAGGGGAAGTCTGGAAACACCGTATATTTT. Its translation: CSAERQGKSGNTVYF.

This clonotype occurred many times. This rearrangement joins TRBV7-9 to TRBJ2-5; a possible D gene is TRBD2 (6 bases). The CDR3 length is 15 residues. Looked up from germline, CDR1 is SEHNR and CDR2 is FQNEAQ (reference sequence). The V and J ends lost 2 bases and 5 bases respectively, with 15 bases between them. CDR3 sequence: CASSLLQTRGETQYF. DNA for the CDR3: TGTGCCAGCAGCTTACTCCAGACTAGGGGTGAGACCCAGTACTTC.

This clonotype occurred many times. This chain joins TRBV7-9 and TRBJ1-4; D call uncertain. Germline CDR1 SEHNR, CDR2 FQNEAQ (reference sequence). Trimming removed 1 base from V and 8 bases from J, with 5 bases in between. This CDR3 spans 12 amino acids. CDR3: CASSLGREKLFF. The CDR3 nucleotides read TGTGCCAGCAGCTTAGGAAGAGAAAAACTGTTTTTT.

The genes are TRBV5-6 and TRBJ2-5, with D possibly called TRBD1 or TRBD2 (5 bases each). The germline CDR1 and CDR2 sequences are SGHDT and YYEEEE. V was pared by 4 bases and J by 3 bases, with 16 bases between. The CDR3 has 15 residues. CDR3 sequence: CASSAVGTAEETQYF. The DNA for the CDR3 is TGTGCCAGCAGCGCAGTCGGGACGGCCGAAGAGACCCAGTACTTC.

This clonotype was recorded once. CDR3 in amino acids: CASSRYRGLRETQYF. In DNA, the CDR3 is TGTGCCAGCAGCCGCTACAGGGGGCTTAGGGAGACCCAGTACTTC. The V and J genes are TRBV3-1 and TRBJ2-5; 9 nucleotides match TRBD1. J lost 5 bases, V lost 4 bases, and 8 bases had no gene match. Germline CDR1 is LGHDT and CDR2 is YNNKEL (reference sequence). This CDR3 is built from 15 residues.

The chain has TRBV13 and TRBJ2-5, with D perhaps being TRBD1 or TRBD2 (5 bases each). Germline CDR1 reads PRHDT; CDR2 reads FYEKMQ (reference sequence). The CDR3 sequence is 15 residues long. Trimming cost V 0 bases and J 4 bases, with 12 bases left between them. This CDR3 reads CASSLGQGRVETQYF. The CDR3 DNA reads TGTGCCAGCAGCTTAGGTCAGGGACGTGTAGAGACCCAGTACTTC. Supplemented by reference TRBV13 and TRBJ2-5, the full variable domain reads AAGVIQSPRHLIKEKRETATLKCYPIPRHDTVYWYQQGPGQDPQFLISFYEKMQSDKGSIPDRFSAQQFSDYHSELNMSSLELGDSALYFCASSLGQGRVETQYFGPGTRLLVL.

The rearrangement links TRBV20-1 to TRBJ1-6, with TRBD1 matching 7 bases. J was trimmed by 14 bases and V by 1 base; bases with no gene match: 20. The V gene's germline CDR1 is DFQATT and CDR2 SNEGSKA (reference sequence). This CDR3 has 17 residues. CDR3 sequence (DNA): TGCAGTGCTAGAGGTAGCCGCTACAGGGGCTATCTTTCGGCCCTCCACTTT. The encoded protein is CSARGSRYRGYLSALHF.

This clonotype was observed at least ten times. This CDR3 reads CASMDGTYEQYF. CDR3 DNA sequence: TGTGCCAGCATGGACGGGACCTACGAGCAGTACTTC. The rearrangement joins TRBV11-2 to TRBJ2-7; a possible D gene is TRBD2 (5 bases). The germline V gene has CDR1 SGHAT and CDR2 FQNNGV. The CDR3 is 12 amino acids. Deletions cut 7 bases from V and 2 bases from J, with 9 bases between.

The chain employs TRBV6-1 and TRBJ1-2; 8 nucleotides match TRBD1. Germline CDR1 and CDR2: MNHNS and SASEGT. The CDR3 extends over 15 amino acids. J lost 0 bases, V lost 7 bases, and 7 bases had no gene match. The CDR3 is CASNLDREANYGYTF. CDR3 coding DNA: TGTGCCAGCAATTTGGACAGGGAAGCTAACTATGGCTACACCTTC.

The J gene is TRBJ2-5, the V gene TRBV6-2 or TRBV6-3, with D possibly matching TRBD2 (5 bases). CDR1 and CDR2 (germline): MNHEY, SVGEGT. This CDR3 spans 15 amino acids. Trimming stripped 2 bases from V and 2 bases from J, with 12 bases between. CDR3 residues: CASSYSGLSQETQYF. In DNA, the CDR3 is TGTGCCAGCAGTTACAGCGGATTAAGTCAAGAGACCCAGTACTTC.

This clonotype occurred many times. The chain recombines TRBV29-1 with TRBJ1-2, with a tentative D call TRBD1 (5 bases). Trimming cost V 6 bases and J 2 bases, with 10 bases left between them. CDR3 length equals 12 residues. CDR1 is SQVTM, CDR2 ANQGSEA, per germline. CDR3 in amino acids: CSVAAGNYGYTF. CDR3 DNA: TGCAGCGTGGCAGCAGGGAACTATGGCTACACCTTC.

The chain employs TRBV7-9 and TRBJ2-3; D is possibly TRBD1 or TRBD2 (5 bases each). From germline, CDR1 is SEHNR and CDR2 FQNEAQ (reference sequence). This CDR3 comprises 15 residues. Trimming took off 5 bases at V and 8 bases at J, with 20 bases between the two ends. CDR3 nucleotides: TGTGCCAGCAGCCCTCTTCGGGGCTCTGTCGGTACGCAGTATTTT. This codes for CASSPLRGSVGTQYF.

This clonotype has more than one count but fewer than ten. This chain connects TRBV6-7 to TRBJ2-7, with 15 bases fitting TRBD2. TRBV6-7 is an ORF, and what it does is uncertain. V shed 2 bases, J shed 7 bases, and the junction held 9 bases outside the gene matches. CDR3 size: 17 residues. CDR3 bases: TGTGCCAGCAGTTACGGGACTAGCGGGGGGAAAGGTGGTGAGCAGTACTTC. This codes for CASSYGTSGGKGGEQYF.

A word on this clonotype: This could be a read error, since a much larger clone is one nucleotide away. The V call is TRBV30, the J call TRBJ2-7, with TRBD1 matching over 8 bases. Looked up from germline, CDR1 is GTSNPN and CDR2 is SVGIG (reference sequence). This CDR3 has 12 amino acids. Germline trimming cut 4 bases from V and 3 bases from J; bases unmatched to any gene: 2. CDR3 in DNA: TGTGCCTGGAACAGGGGGGTCTACGAGCAGTACTTC. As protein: CAWNRGVYEQYF.

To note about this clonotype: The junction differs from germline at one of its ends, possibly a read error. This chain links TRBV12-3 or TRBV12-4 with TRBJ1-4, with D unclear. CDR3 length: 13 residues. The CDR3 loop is CASGLASNEKLFF. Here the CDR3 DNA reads TGTGCCAGCGGTTTAGCGTCTAATGAAAAACTGTTTTTT.

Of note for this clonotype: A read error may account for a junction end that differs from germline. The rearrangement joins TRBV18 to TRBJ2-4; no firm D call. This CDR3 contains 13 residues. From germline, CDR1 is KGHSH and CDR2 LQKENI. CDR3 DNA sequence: TGTGCCAGCCCACCTCCAGGAGAAGACATTCAGTACTTC. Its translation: CASPPPGEDIQYF.

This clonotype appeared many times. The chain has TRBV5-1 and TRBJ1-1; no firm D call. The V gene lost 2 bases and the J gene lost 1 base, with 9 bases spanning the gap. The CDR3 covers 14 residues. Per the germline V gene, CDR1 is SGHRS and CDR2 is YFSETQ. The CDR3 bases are TGCGCCAGCAGCTTAGGGTTTTCGAACACTGAAGCTTTCTTT. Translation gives CASSLGFSNTEAFF.

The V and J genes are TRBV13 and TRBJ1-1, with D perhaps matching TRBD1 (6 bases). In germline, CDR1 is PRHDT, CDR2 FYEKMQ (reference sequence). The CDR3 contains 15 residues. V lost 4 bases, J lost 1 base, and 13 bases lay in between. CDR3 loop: CASSSPGHGNTEAFF. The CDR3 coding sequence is TGTGCCAGCAGCTCCCCGGGACACGGGAACACTGAAGCTTTCTTT.

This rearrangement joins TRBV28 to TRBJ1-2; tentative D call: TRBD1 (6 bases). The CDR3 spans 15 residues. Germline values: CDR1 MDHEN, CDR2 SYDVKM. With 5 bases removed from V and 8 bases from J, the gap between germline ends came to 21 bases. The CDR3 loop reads CASSPPLTGTEGYTF. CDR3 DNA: TGTGCCAGCAGTCCCCCCCTGACAGGAACGGAAGGCTACACCTTC.

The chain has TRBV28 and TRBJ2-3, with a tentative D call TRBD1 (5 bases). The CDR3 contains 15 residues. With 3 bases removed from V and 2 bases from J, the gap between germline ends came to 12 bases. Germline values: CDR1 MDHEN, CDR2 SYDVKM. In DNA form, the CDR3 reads TGTGCCAGCAGTTTTGCAGGGCAATACACAGATACGCAGTATTTT. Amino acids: CASSFAGQYTDTQYF.

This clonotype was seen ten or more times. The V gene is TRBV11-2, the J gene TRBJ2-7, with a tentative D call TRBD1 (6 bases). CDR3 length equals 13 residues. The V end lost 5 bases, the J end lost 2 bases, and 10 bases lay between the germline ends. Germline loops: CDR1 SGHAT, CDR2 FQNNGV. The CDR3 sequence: CASSTRTAYEQYF. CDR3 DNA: TGTGCCAGCAGCACGCGGACAGCCTACGAGCAGTACTTC.